The 18 T cell receptor beta chains in this list originate from one sample, sequenced in a study of T cells in tumors after PD-1 blockade. Libraries were prepared by immunoSEQ multiplex PCR; TCRdb keeps only in-frame clonotypes and omits some of them. The sample consists of roughly 50,000 clones, 81% of them appearing once. Sequencing used PBMCs, obtained before anti-PD-1 treatment. The receptors were gathered from a human donor with basal cell carcinoma.

The V and J genes are TRBV24-1 and TRBJ1-5; D not certain. There are 17 residues in the CDR3. Germline-derived CDR1 and CDR2 are KGHDR and SFDVKD. The V end lost 5 bases, the J end lost 0 bases, and 16 bases lay between the germline ends. The DNA for the CDR3 is TGTGCCACCAGTGCCGGTGCGGGCCTATATAGCAATCAGCCCCAGCATTTT. Translation gives CATSAGAGLYSNQPQHF.

J is TRBJ2-3 and V is TRBV5-5; D unresolved. Trimming cost V 3 bases and J 2 bases, with 7 bases left between them. There are 13 residues in the CDR3. Looked up from germline, CDR1 is SGHKS and CDR2 is YYEKEE (reference sequence). The CDR3 bases are TGTGCCAGCAGCTACTACAACACAGATACGCAGTATTTT. Protein: CASSYYNTDTQYF. The full variable domain, rest sourced from reference TRBV5-5 and TRBJ2-3, is DAGVTQSPTHLIKTRGQQVTLRCSPISGHKSVSWYQQVLGQGPQFIFQYYEKEERGRGNFPDRFSARQFPNYSSELNVNALLLGDSALYLCASSYYNTDTQYFGPGTRLTVL.

The gene calls are TRBV18 and TRBJ2-7; 7 positions agree with TRBD1. The ends lost 6 bases at V and 2 bases at J; junction bases unmatched: 7. The germline gives CDR1 KGHSH, CDR2 LQKENI. CDR3 size: 14 residues. This chain's CDR3 is CASSGRDSPYEQYF. CDR3 bases: TGTGCCAGCTCGGGTCGGGACAGCCCCTACGAGCAGTACTTC. The entire variable domain, with the rest obtained from reference TRBV18 and TRBJ2-7, is as follows: NAGVMQNPRHLVRRRGQEARLRCSPMKGHSHVYWYRQLPEEGLKFMVYLQKENIIDESGMPKERFSAEFPKEGPSILRIQQVVRGDSAAYFCASSGRDSPYEQYFGPGTRLTVT.

About this clone: Other DNA sequences in the sample encode the same CDR3. The chain recombines TRBV3-1 (or the pseudogene TRBV3-2) with TRBJ1-1, with 7 bases identical to TRBD1. The CDR3 has 14 amino acids. The germline gives CDR1 LGHDT, CDR2 YNNKEL (reference sequence). The V gene end was trimmed by 1 base and the J gene end by 8 bases; junction bases not matched to a gene: 7. CDR3 amino acids: CASSQGGGGGEAFF. CDR3 nucleotides: TGTGCCAGCAGCCAAGGAGGGGGCGGGGGGGAAGCTTTCTTT.

The gene calls are TRBV27 and TRBJ2-7, with D hard to call. The CDR3 spans 14 residues. CDR1 is MNHEY and CDR2 is SMNVEV in the germline V gene (reference sequence). Trimming shortened V by 11 bases and J by 2 bases, and 19 bases separated the two germline ends. The CDR3 nucleotides are TGTGCCGCCGGGCGGATCGGGTCCGCCTACGAGCAGTACTTC. This translates into CAAGRIGSAYEQYF.

V gene TRBV18 combines with J gene TRBJ1-1; 8 bases align to TRBD1. Per the germline V gene, CDR1 is KGHSH and CDR2 is LQKENI. With 3 bases clipped from V and 1 base from J, the junction kept 1 base outside the gene matches. CDR3 length: 14 amino acids. The CDR3 spells CASSPGQGNTEAFF. CDR3 bases: TGTGCCAGCTCACCCGGACAGGGGAACACTGAAGCTTTCTTT.

The chain is built from TRBV23-1 and TRBJ2-7; 8 bases fit TRBD1. TRBV23-1 is labeled an ORF, and its function is uncertain. The CDR3 is made up of 14 amino acids. V shed 8 bases and J 5 bases; nucleotides not matched to a gene: 11. The CDR3 reads CASPTRTGRHEQYF. CDR3 nucleotide sequence: TGCGCCAGCCCTACGAGGACAGGGAGACACGAGCAGTACTTC.

This clone was seen just once. The gene calls are TRBV30 and TRBJ1-2; D is undetermined. The CDR3 is 12 amino acids. Trimming removed 1 base at V and 5 bases at J, with 8 bases between. The germline V gene has CDR1 GTSNPN and CDR2 SVGIG (reference sequence). This CDR3 is CAWSAATYGYTF. CDR3 in DNA: TGTGCCTGGAGTGCCGCAACTTATGGCTACACCTTC.

CDR3: CASRSSDRGKNIQYF. Here the CDR3 DNA reads TGTGCCAGCAGGTCCTCGGACAGGGGAAAAAACATTCAGTACTTC. The rearrangement links TRBV6-5 to TRBJ2-4; 9 nucleotides align to TRBD1. The trim removed 6 bases at V and 4 bases at J, leaving 7 bases unmatched. From germline, CDR1 is MNHEY and CDR2 SVGAGI. The CDR3 loop spans 15 amino acids.

This chain connects TRBV10-3 to TRBJ1-1; D is perhaps TRBD1 (5 bases). The germline CDR1 and CDR2 sequences are ENHRY and SYGVKD. V gave up 2 bases and J gave up 5 bases, with 9 bases separating them. CDR3 length equals 13 residues. The CDR3 region is CAISEGGHTEAFF. The CDR3 coding sequence is TGTGCCATCAGTGAGGGGGGTCATACTGAAGCTTTCTTT.

The V call is TRBV7-8, the J call TRBJ2-5; TRBD2 matches at 13 bases. Trimming at V came to 4 bases and at J to 5 bases, leaving 7 bases not matched to a gene. CDR1 and CDR2 from the germline V gene are SGHVS and FQNEAQ. The CDR3 loop spans 16 amino acids. The CDR3 loop is CASSSARLAGGETQYF. The CDR3 bases are TGTGCCAGCAGCTCCGCCCGACTAGCGGGGGGTGAGACCCAGTACTTC.

The chain recombines TRBV11-3 with TRBJ2-5; D unclear. V was trimmed by 1 base and J by 3 bases, leaving 3 bases between them. Germline loops: CDR1 SGHNT, CDR2 YENEEA. This CDR3 is 12 amino acids long. This chain's CDR3 is CASSLGEETQYF. CDR3 DNA sequence: TGTGCCAGCAGCTTAGGGGAAGAGACCCAGTACTTC.

The rearrangement uses TRBV5-1 and TRBJ1-1; no reliable D call. Between the trimmed V and J ends, which lost 4 bases and 0 bases, there was a span of 10 bases. Germline CDR1 SGHRS, CDR2 YFSETQ. The CDR3 consists of 14 residues. CDR3 residues: CASSPPFMNTEAFF. DNA for the CDR3: TGCGCCAGCAGCCCCCCATTCATGAACACTGAAGCTTTCTTT.

V and J are TRBV5-1 and TRBJ2-3; D may be TRBD1 (5 bases). Per germline, CDR1 SGHRS and CDR2 YFSETQ. The V end was cut by 2 bases, the J end by 1 base, with 8 bases between. The CDR3 runs to 14 residues. In DNA form, the CDR3 reads TGCGCCAGCAGCTTACAGGTTGGCACAGATACGCAGTATTTT. This sequence encodes CASSLQVGTDTQYF.

Only one count was recorded for this clone. Other DNA sequences within the sample encode an identical CDR3. The chain uses TRBV5-1 and TRBJ2-7, with 9 positions matching TRBD2. The V and J ends lost 1 base and 2 bases, in that order; junction bases with no gene match: 13. The germline gives CDR1 SGHRS, CDR2 YFSETQ. The CDR3 totals 18 residues. The CDR3 DNA is TGCGCCAGCAGCTTGCGGGGGGGCGGAGCGGGGGGACCCTACGAGCAGTACTTC. It encodes CASSLRGGGAGGPYEQYF.

J is TRBJ1-4 and V is TRBV5-1; D is ambiguous. V gave up 4 bases and J gave up 7 bases, with 14 bases separating them. CDR1 is SGHRS, CDR2 YFSETQ, per germline. The CDR3 runs to 14 residues. CDR3 sequence (DNA): TGCGCCAGCAGCCTGGACGGTGTGAGTGAAAAACTGTTTTTT. It translates to CASSLDGVSEKLFF.

DNA for the CDR3: TGTGCCAGCAGCACATTATCCAGGTCGGGTGGCTACACCTTC. Translated, it gives CASSTLSRSGGYTF. The chain uses TRBV28 and TRBJ1-2, with D uncertain. The CDR3 sequence is 14 residues long. Between the trimmed V and J ends, which lost 6 bases and 7 bases, there was a span of 18 bases. The germline V gene has CDR1 MDHEN and CDR2 SYDVKM.

This clone was recorded a few times. The chain joins TRBV27 to TRBJ2-5; 9 nucleotides line up with TRBD1. The ends lost 5 bases at V and 3 bases at J; junction bases unmatched: 1. CDR1 is MNHEY and CDR2 is SMNVEV in the germline V gene (reference sequence). The CDR3 spans 13 residues. The CDR3 nucleotides are TGTGCCAGCAGTCGGGACAGGGAAGAGACCCAGTACTTC. Translating it yields CASSRDREETQYF.